This TCR beta chain was captured in a study of identical twins. J lost 5 bases, V lost 0 bases, and 4 bases had no gene match. Germline CDR1 is SGHTS and CDR2 is YDEGEE. There are 15 residues in the CDR3. TCRdb used MiXCR to reprocess the 5' RACE reads, holding one entry per CDR3 protein. The sample lists 350,000 or so distinct CDR3 sequences, about 10% occurring once. Study conclusions and caveats: The study found that models underestimated out-of-frame TCR alpha sharing in monozygotic twins. Cord blood beta clonotypes that were abundant carried fewer insertions, and memory repertoires showed no such trend. Diverse VJ usage suggested most zero-insertion clonotypes were not invariant T cells.

On this clonotype: What it recognizes is unknown.

What was sequenced was naive T cells sorted from blood. The chain combines TRBV5-8 with TRBJ1-2, with TRBD1 matching over 10 bases. The sequence was collected from a woman between 50 and 59 years old in good health. CDR3 protein: CASSLGTGGNYGYTF. CDR3 bases: TGTGCCAGCAGCTTGGGGACAGGGGGGAATTATGGCTACACCTTC.